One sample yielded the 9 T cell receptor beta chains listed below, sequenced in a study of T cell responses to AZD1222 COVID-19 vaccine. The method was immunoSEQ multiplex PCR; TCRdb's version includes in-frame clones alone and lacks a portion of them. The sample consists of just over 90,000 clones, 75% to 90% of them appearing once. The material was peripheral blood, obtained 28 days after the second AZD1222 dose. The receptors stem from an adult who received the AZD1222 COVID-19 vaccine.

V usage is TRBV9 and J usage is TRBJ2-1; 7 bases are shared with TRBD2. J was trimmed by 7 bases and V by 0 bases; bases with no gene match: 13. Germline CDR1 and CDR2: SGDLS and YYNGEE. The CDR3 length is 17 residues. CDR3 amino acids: CASSVGVRAAGGNEQFF. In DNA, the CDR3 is TGTGCCAGCAGCGTAGGGGTGAGGGCTGCCGGGGGGAATGAGCAGTTCTTC.

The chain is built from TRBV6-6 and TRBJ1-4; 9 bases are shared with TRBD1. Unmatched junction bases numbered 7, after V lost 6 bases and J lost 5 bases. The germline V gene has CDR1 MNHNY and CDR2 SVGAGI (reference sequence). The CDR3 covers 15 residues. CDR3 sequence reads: CASSRGQGKNEKLFF. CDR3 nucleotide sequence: TGTGCCAGCAGCCGTGGACAGGGGAAAAATGAAAAACTGTTTTTT.

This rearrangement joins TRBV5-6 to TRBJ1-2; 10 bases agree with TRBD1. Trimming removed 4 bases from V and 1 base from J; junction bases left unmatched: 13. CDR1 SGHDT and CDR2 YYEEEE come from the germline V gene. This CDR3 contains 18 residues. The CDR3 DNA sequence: TGTGCCAGCAGCGGCCCCGGGACAGGGGTTGTACTTAACTATGGCTACACCTTC. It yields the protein CASSGPGTGVVLNYGYTF. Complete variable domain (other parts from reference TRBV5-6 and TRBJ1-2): DAGVTQSPTHLIKTRGQQVTLRCSPKSGHDTVSWYQQALGQGPQFIFQYYEEEERQRGNFPDRFSGHQFPNYSSELNVNALLLGDSALYLCASSGPGTGVVLNYGYTFGSGTRLTVV.

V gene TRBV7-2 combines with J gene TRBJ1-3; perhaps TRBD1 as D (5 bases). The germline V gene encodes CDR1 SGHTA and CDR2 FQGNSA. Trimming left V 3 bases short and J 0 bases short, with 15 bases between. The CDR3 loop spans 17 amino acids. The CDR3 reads CASSLGGAGNSGNTIYF. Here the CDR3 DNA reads TGTGCCAGCAGCTTGGGGGGTGCGGGAAACTCTGGAAACACCATATATTTT.

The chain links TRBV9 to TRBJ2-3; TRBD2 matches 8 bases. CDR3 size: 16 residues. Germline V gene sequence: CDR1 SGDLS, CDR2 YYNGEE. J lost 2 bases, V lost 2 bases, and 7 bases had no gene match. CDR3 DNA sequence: TGTGCCAGCAGCGTTGGGGGACTAGACTACACAGATACGCAGTATTTT. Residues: CASSVGGLDYTDTQYF.

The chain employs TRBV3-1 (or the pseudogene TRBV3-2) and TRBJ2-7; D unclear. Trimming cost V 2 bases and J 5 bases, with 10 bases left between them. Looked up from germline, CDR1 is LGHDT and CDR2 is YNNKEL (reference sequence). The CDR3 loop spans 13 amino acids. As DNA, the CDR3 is TGTGCCAGCAGCCAAATAAATTGGGACGAGCAGTACTTC. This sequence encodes CASSQINWDEQYF.

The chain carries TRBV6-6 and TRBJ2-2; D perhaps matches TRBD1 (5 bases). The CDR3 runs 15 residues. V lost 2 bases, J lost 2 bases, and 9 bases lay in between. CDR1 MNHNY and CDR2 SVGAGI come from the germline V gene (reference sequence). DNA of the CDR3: TGTGCCAGCAGTTACATACAGGCAAACACCGGGGAGCTGTTTTTT. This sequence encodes CASSYIQANTGELFF.

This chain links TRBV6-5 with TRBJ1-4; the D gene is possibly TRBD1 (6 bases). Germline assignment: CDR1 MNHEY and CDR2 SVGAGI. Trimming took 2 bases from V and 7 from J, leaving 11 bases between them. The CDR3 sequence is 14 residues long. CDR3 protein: CASSYGGAREKLFF. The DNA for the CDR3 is TGTGCCAGCAGTTACGGGGGGGCGCGTGAAAAACTGTTTTTT.

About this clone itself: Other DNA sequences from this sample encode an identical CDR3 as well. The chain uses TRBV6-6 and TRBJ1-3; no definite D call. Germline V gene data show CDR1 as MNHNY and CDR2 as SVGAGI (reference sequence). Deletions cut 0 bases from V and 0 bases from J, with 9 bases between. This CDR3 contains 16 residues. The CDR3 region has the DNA TGTGCCAGCAGTTACTCTCCGGCTGACTCTGGAAACACCATATATTTT. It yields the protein CASSYSPADSGNTIYF.